This T cell receptor beta chain was sequenced in a study of shared clonotypes between healthy human individuals. Study findings and constraints: Non-shared clonotypes had lower generation probabilities than those shared by all four donors.

V gave up 4 bases and J gave up 0 bases, with 13 bases separating them. This CDR3 is 16 amino acids long. Germline-derived CDR1 and CDR2 are SGHVS and FNYEAQ. On this clone itself: Its matching antigen is unknown.

The study ran the assay at deep level. In replicate PCRs of sorted subsets, approximately 210 ng DNA, 29,000 or so T cell genomes, was used. Clones were read by immunoSEQ multiplex PCR, and TCRdb kept only the in-frame ones, dropping some. The data show about 2,100,000 clones, with more than 85% seen just once and roughly 1.8% held by the top ten. CD45RO negativity and positive selection for CCR7 defined naive CD8 cells, a population that excluded terminally differentiated effector memory CD45RA+ cells. The source material was naive CD8+ T cells from PBMCs. The source is a young man in good health. Some clones in this sample may be carry-over from other donors' samples. This chain connects TRBV7-6 to TRBJ1-3, with D uncertain. CDR3: CASSSLNTGSGNTIYF. The CDR3 region has the DNA TGTGCCAGCAGCTCCCTAAACACGGGCTCTGGAAACACCATATATTTT.